Listed below are T cell receptor beta chains from one sample, sequenced in a study of blood T cell repertoires in COVID-19. Sequencing was performed with immunoSEQ multiplex PCR; in TCRdb, only in-frame clones are kept and a portion is missing. The sample contains approximately 94,000 clones, about four fifths of which appear only once. Sequencing was done on a sample of peripheral blood. These receptors originate from a human donor in a cohort sampled during active COVID-19. The CDR3 runs from the conserved cysteine through the conserved F or W. Each record gives: clone size, D gene, J gene, V gene, CDR3 protein, CDR3 DNA. A D gene is named only where the DNA matches it firmly. Where a row states a size, it is once, few, many or the class of an expanded clone; other rows omit it.

-,TRBD2,TRBJ2-3,TRBV18,CASSGTSGTDTQYF,TGTGCCAGCTCGGGAACTAGCGGCACAGATACGCAGTATTTT
-,TRBD1,TRBJ2-7,TRBV10-3,CAISEWGTGGRYEQYF,TGTGCCATCAGTGAGTGGGGGACAGGGGGCCGCTACGAGCAGTACTTC
-,-,TRBJ1-6,TRBV28,CASHHSSYNSPLHF,TGTGCCAGCCACCACAGCTCCTATAATTCACCCCTCCACTTT
-,TRBD1,TRBJ1-1,TRBV19,CASTLGQGNTEAFF,TGTGCCAGTACCCTGGGACAGGGGAACACTGAAGCTTTCTTT
-,-,TRBJ1-5,TRBV6-5,CASSPRQGNQPQHF,TGTGCCAGCAGCCCGAGACAGGGCAATCAGCCCCAGCATTTT
-,-,TRBJ1-6,TRBV19,CASRGGPYNSPLHF,TGTGCCAGTAGGGGAGGGCCGTATAATTCACCCCTCCACTTT
-,TRBD1,TRBJ1-1,TRBV6-6,CASSQGARSEAFF,TGTGCCAGCAGCCAGGGGGCGCGGTCCGAAGCTTTCTTT
-,-,TRBJ1-5,TRBV28,CAQGGGSNQPQHF,TGTGCCCAGGGAGGGGGGAGCAATCAGCCCCAGCATTTT
few,-,TRBJ1-4,TRBV5-6,CASSLAGAVGKLFF,TGTGCCAGCAGCTTGGCAGGGGCAGTGGGAAAACTGTTTTTT
-,TRBD2,TRBJ2-7,TRBV6-2/TRBV6-3,CASSKGETSGNRAQYF,TGTGCCAGCAGTAAAGGAGAGACTAGCGGGAATCGGGCGCAGTACTTC
-,TRBD1,TRBJ1-4,TRBV18,CASSPPQGAKGSLFF,TGTGCCAGCTCACCACCGCAGGGGGCAAAAGGGTCACTGTTTTTT
-,-,TRBJ2-7,TRBV6-5,CASSQGSSYEQYF,TGTGCCAGCAGCCAGGGTAGCTCCTACGAGCAGTACTTC
-,-,TRBJ2-7,TRBV10-3,CGSAVQDRYEQYF,TGTGGATCCGCTGTACAGGACCGGTACGAGCAGTACTTC
-,TRBD1,TRBJ2-1,TRBV18,CASSPPVTGSLNEQFF,TGTGCCAGCTCACCACCGGTGACAGGGTCCCTCAATGAGCAGTTCTTC
-,-,TRBJ1-1,TRBV7-3,CASSLNARGSNAFF,TGTGCCAGCAGCTTAAATGCCAGGGGTTCTAACGCTTTCTTT
few,-,TRBJ2-7,TRBV25-1,CASSRGTAYEQYF,TGTGCCAGCAGTCGCGGGACAGCCTACGAGCAGTACTTC
once,-,TRBJ1-2,TRBV28,CASSPPGSDANYGYTF,TGTGCCAGCAGTCCACCCGGGTCAGATGCTAACTATGGCTACACCTTC
-,TRBD2,TRBJ2-3,TRBV4-1,CASSQVGGGTDTQYF,TGCGCCAGCAGCCAAGTGGGCGGGGGTACAGATACGCAGTATTTT
once,TRBD2,TRBJ2-3,TRBV9,CASSVGLARTDTQYF,TGTGCCAGCAGCGTGGGACTAGCACGAACAGATACGCAGTATTTT
-,TRBD1,TRBJ1-1,TRBV2,CASIATGMNTEAFF,TGTGCCAGCATCGCGACAGGGATGAACACTGAAGCTTTCTTT
once,-,TRBJ1-5,TRBV6-2/TRBV6-3,CASSYSLGTNQPQHF,TGTGCCAGCAGTTACTCCCTCGGGACTAATCAGCCCCAGCATTTT
-,-,TRBJ1-1,TRBV18,CASSPLKATGYTEAFF,TGTGCCAGCTCACCTTTAAAGGCCACAGGGTACACTGAAGCTTTCTTT
-,TRBD1,TRBJ1-5,TRBV19,CASQRDRVGQPQHF,TGTGCCAGTCAGCGGGACAGGGTAGGTCAGCCCCAGCATTTT
-,TRBD1,TRBJ2-7,TRBV5-1,CASRRQGAKGAGEQYF,TGCGCCAGCAGGCGACAGGGGGCAAAAGGGGCTGGCGAGCAGTACTTC
-,-,TRBJ1-1,TRBV12-3/TRBV12-4,CASTQGAEAFF,TGTGCCAGCACCCAGGGTGCTGAAGCTTTCTTT
once,TRBD2,TRBJ2-3,TRBV3-1/TRBV3-2,CASSAAIVAGFPDTQYF,TGTGCCAGCAGCGCCGCGATAGTAGCGGGGTTTCCAGATACGCAGTATTTT
once,TRBD1,TRBJ1-1,TRBV6-5,CASSRDRVTEAFF,TGTGCCAGCAGTCGCGACAGGGTCACTGAAGCTTTCTTT
medium-sized,-,TRBJ1-2,TRBV12-3/TRBV12-4,CASSPDRYYGYTF,TGTGCCAGCAGTCCCGACAGGTACTATGGCTACACCTTC
-,TRBD1,TRBJ1-2,TRBV3-1/TRBV3-2,CASSTGTGYGYTF,TGTGCCAGCAGCACCGGGACAGGGTATGGCTACACCTTC
-,-,TRBJ2-7,TRBV2,CASSDGELGTIYEQYF,TGTGCCAGCAGTGACGGTGAACTAGGAACGATCTACGAGCAGTACTTC
-,-,TRBJ2-1,TRBV5-4,CASSLASTEKQFF,TGTGCCAGCAGCTTGGCTAGCACCGAGAAGCAGTTCTTC
-,TRBD2,TRBJ2-2,TRBV5-4,CASSLQRGNTGELFF,TGTGCCAGCAGCCTCCAGCGGGGCAACACCGGGGAGCTGTTTTTT
-,TRBD2,TRBJ2-7,TRBV6-5,CASSYEGLAYEQYF,TGTGCCAGCAGTTACGAAGGACTAGCGTACGAGCAGTACTTC
-,-,TRBJ1-5,TRBV4-1,CASSQTVQGNQPQHF,TGCGCCAGCAGCCAAACCGTGCAGGGGAATCAGCCCCAGCATTTT
-,-,TRBJ2-5,TRBV27,CASTDSRLGETQYF,TGTGCCAGCACCGACAGCCGTCTAGGAGAGACCCAGTACTTC
-,-,TRBJ1-2,TRBV10-3,CAISESTGGPYGYTF,TGTGCCATCAGTGAGTCGACGGGAGGGCCCTATGGCTACACCTTC
-,-,TRBJ2-2,TRBV7-8,CASSLQGLPTGELFF,TGTGCCAGCAGCTTACAGGGACTTCCCACCGGGGAGCTGTTTTTT
-,TRBD1,TRBJ1-5,TRBV6-5,CASSLGQINQPQHF,TGTGCCAGCAGTTTGGGACAGATAAATCAGCCCCAGCATTTT
-,TRBD2,TRBJ2-3,TRBV3-1/TRBV3-2,CASSQGISGSLGTQYF,TGTGCCAGCAGCCAAGGGATTAGCGGGAGTTTGGGTACGCAGTATTTT
-,TRBD1,TRBJ2-1,TRBV19,CASSLTGGISVNEQFF,TGTGCCAGTAGTTTGACAGGGGGCATATCGGTAAATGAGCAGTTCTTC
-,-,TRBJ2-5,TRBV6-5,CASSRQETQYF,TGTGCCAGCAGCAGACAAGAGACCCAGTACTTC
-,TRBD2,TRBJ2-7,TRBV19,CASRYLPSGGYEQYF,TGTGCCAGTAGGTACTTACCTAGCGGGGGCTACGAGCAGTACTTC
-,TRBD1,TRBJ1-1,TRBV19,CASSVGGAAEAFF,TGTGCCAGTAGCGTAGGGGGCGCGGCAGAAGCTTTCTTT
-,-,TRBJ2-2,TRBV5-4,CASSFRQDTGELFF,TGTGCCAGCAGCTTTCGACAGGACACCGGGGAGCTGTTTTTT
-,TRBD1,TRBJ2-7,TRBV5-4,CASSPQQGAASEQYF,TGTGCCAGCAGCCCACAACAGGGGGCGGCCTCCGAGCAGTACTTC
-,TRBD2,TRBJ2-7,TRBV27,CASSLGGLAGIYEQYF,TGTGCCAGCAGTTTAGGGGGACTAGCGGGCATCTACGAGCAGTACTTC
-,-,TRBJ1-2,TRBV5-1,CASSPRLLYRGATNYGYTF,TGCGCCAGCAGCCCCAGACTGTTATATCGGGGTGCGACCAACTATGGCTACACCTTC
-,TRBD2,TRBJ2-2,TRBV19,CASSIGGGVNTGELFF,TGTGCCAGTAGTATAGGCGGGGGGGTGAACACCGGGGAGCTGTTTTTT
-,-,TRBJ1-1,TRBV25-1,CASSEYGGISEAFF,TGTGCCAGCAGTGAATACGGGGGAATTAGTGAAGCTTTCTTT
-,TRBD1,TRBJ2-7,TRBV7-9,CASSARDRARYEQYF,TGTGCCAGCAGCGCTAGGGACAGGGCCAGGTACGAGCAGTACTTC
-,-,TRBJ1-2,TRBV27,CASSSPGLGYGYTF,TGTGCCAGCAGTTCCCCAGGGTTAGGATATGGCTACACCTTC
-,TRBD1,TRBJ1-1,TRBV7-6,CASSVTGGRTEAFF,TGTGCCAGCAGCGTGACAGGGGGCCGAACTGAAGCTTTCTTT
-,-,TRBJ1-1,TRBV28,CASRSGTGPPEAFF,TGTGCCAGCAGGAGCGGGACTGGCCCCCCTGAAGCTTTCTTT
-,TRBD1,TRBJ2-5,TRBV10-3,CAIREDRAGETQYF,TGTGCCATCAGGGAGGACAGGGCTGGTGAGACCCAGTACTTC
-,-,TRBJ1-2,TRBV19,CASSISWQGMNYGYTF,TGTGCCAGTAGTATCTCGTGGCAGGGGATGAACTATGGCTACACCTTC
-,-,TRBJ1-1,TRBV11-1,CASSLEETLKAFF,TGTGCCAGCAGCTTGGAGGAAACTCTGAAAGCTTTCTTT
once,TRBD1,TRBJ2-7,TRBV19,CASRSGDSISYEQYF,TGTGCCAGTAGGTCCGGGGACAGTATCTCCTACGAGCAGTACTTC
-,-,TRBJ2-1,TRBV11-3,CASSLARFNEQFF,TGTGCCAGCAGCTTGGCGCGGTTCAATGAGCAGTTCTTC
few,-,TRBJ2-3,TRBV20-1,CSASITDTQYF,TGCAGTGCTAGTATAACAGATACGCAGTATTTT
few,TRBD1,TRBJ1-4,TRBV9,CASSVGDRANEKLFF,TGTGCCAGCAGCGTAGGGGACAGGGCTAATGAAAAACTGTTTTTT